This T cell receptor (beta chain) was captured by sequencing in a study of shared clonotypes between healthy human individuals. Study-wide points: With four donors compared, 4.5% to 6.5% of naive CD4 clonotypes were shared.

Points on this clone: Its matching antigen is unknown.

The protocol was immunoSEQ multiplex PCR, while the TCRdb copy is restricted to in-frame clones and leaves out a portion. The data contain about 1.5 million clones, more than 95% of them singletons. CDR1 is KGHSH, CDR2 LQKENI, per germline. The CDR3 sequence is 15 residues long. V dropped 6 bases and J dropped 1; count of bases not matched to a gene: 8. The specimen was naive CD4+ T cells sorted from blood. Subset noted: CD45RA+ positively selected. This chain links TRBV18 with TRBJ1-1, with 7 bases identical to TRBD1. The sequence derives from a young man in good health. The CDR3 spells CASSTTGTANTEAFF. As DNA, the CDR3 is TGTGCCAGCTCTACCACCGGGACAGCGAACACTGAAGCTTTCTTT.